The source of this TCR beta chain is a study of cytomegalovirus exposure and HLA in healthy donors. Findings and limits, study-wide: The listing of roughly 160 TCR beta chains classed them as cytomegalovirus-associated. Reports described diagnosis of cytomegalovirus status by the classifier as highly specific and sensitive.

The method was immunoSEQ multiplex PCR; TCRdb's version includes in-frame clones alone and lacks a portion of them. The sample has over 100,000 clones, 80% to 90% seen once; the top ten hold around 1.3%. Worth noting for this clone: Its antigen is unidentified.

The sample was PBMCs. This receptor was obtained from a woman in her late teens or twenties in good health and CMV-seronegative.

The CDR3 DNA sequence: TGTGCCAGCAGCCAACTTAAAGGACAGGGATCTGGAGATACGCAGTATTTT. Residues: CASSQLKGQGSGDTQYF. The V gene is TRBV4-2, the J gene TRBJ2-3, with 8 bases fitting TRBD1. V lost 2 bases to trimming and J lost 5 bases; unmatched junction nucleotides: 12. The CDR3 has 17 residues. CDR1 and CDR2 from the germline V gene are LGHNA and YNFKEQ.